This TCR beta chain came from a study of cytomegalovirus exposure and HLA in healthy donors. Study results and caveats: A prior analysis recorded that most TCR beta V segments were productive about 87% or about 30% of the time.

Amplification used 60 Vbeta primers and 13 Jbeta primers. Using immunoSEQ multiplex PCR, the repertoire was profiled, and TCRdb retains in-frame clones only, with some absent. The sample lists about 200,000 clones; 75% to 90% were seen once. Details on this clone: Its antigen is not known.

The CDR3 is 17 amino acids. Germline-derived CDR1 and CDR2 are SEHNR and FQNEAQ (reference sequence). With V trimmed by 5 bases and J by 1 base, 7 bases remained unmatched. Sequencing was carried out using PBMCs. The genes are TRBV7-9 and TRBJ2-2; 10 bases match TRBD1. The origin of this receptor is a woman aged 30 to 39 in good health and CMV-seronegative. The CDR3 loop is CASSPGTGVWNTGELFF. In DNA form, the CDR3 reads TGTGCCAGCAGCCCCGGGACAGGGGTTTGGAACACCGGGGAGCTGTTTTTT.